This T cell receptor beta chain was sequenced in a study of cytomegalovirus exposure and HLA in healthy donors. With regard to this clone: The antigen is not known.

The study ran its PCR with 60 Vbeta and 13 Jbeta primers. In the original analysis: An analysis performed later counted 60 million to 90 million unique TCR beta chains (approximately 10 million of them shared). Produced via immunoSEQ multiplex PCR; TCRdb's table is partial and in-frame only. Clone size and V and J calls were adopted from that table, with D and trimming inferred from the DNA. The sample has about 61,000 clones; about 87% are singletons. Germline assignment: CDR1 SGDLS and CDR2 YYNGEE. V was cut by 0 bases and J by 0 bases, with 16 bases left in between. The CDR3 runs to 18 residues. General study results and limits: A later analysis reportedly found fewer N-insertions in an Asian-associated ancestry cluster than the roughly 680-donor mean. Overall, roughly 160 TCR beta chains were annotated as cytomegalovirus-associated. The authors later found TCR association rates varying by HLA locus, with DRB1 most and HLA-C fewest.

Specimen: PBMCs. The chain joins TRBV9 to TRBJ1-3; the D gene is possibly TRBD1 (6 bases). This clonotype was obtained from a man aged 18-30 years in good health and CMV-seronegative. CDR3 nucleotide sequence: TGTGCCAGCAGCGTAGAGGGGGGGGTTGAGCACTCTGGAAACACCATATATTTT. It encodes CASSVEGGVEHSGNTIYF. The full variable domain, completed using reference TRBV9 and TRBJ1-3, is DSGVTQTPKHLITATGQRVTLRCSPRSGDLSVYWYQQSLDQGLQFLIQYYNGEERAKGNILERFSAQQFPDLHSELNLSSLELGDSALYFCASSVEGGVEHSGNTIYFGEGSWLTVV.